This T cell receptor beta chain appears in the sequencing data of a study of blood T cell repertoires in COVID-19. On the study more broadly: The United States, Italy and Spain provided the acute and convalescent COVID-19 samples. The cDNA or gDNA used as material had been derived from T cells, B-cell-depleted T cells, or PBMCs.

Participants' reported clinical history set cohort assignment. Before being deemed recovered, Cohort 3 donors had two negative PCRs, clearance, or symptom resolution. Germline V gene sequence: CDR1 MNHEY, CDR2 SVGAGI. CDR3 length: 14 amino acids. The J segment lost 4 bases and the V segment lost 6 bases, leaving 7 bases of the junction unmatched. Assay used: immunoSEQ multiplex PCR; TCRdb lists only in-frame clones, some missing. The table shows about 380,000 clones, with more than 75% occurring only once. This TCR was recovered from a woman aged 18-29 years who had recovered from COVID-19. The chain combines TRBV6-5 with TRBJ1-1, with TRBD1 matching 8 bases. The material sequenced was PBMCs or T cells enriched from blood (not recorded which). This CDR3 reads CASSQDRVGTEAFF. The CDR3 nucleotides are TGTGCCAGCAGCCAGGACAGGGTCGGCACTGAAGCTTTCTTT.